The clone carrying this T cell receptor beta chain was counted once. The antigen is undetermined. Donor samples were obtained from healthy Caucasian individuals from Russia, aged about 6 to 100. This record comes from a study of blood T cells in healthy people across ages. A second PCR of roughly 7 to 11 cycles used a sample-barcoded 5' primer and a J-beta primer mix. TCRdb fed the 5' RACE reads into MiXCR, producing one record per CDR3 protein. The sample consists of around 1.5 million distinct CDR3 sequences, approximately 59% of them appearing once. Study findings and constraints: Diversity estimates drawn from one million T cells were deemed underestimates.

The sequence derives from a young man in good health. The sequencing input was blood.

This chain's CDR3 is CSASDHGFQETQYF. In DNA form, the CDR3 reads TGCAGTGCTAGTGATCATGGGTTTCAAGAGACCCAGTACTTC. The V gene is TRBV20-1, the J gene TRBJ2-5; D gene unclear. Germline assignment: CDR1 DFQATT and CDR2 SNEGSKA (reference sequence). The CDR3 is made up of 14 amino acids. Trimming left V 3 bases short and J 2 bases short, with 13 bases between.